This note documents a single T cell receptor beta chain sequence. What this receptor recognizes is not known. It has no much larger one-base neighbor in the sample; base qualities were not kept. Enrolling through a virtual design, the prospective study's participants ranged in age from about 18 to 89 years and lived across 24 United States geographic areas. In the prospective study, cohorts were assigned on the basis of participant-reported clinical history obtained from a screening survey and a study questionnaire. Mobile phlebotomists in the prospective study collected whole blood, serum and a nasopharyngeal or oropharyngeal swab from every participant. Additional blood draws and questionnaires over an approximately two-month period could optionally be provided by prospective study participants. Prospective study blood samples were shipped either frozen or at room temperature before DNA extraction.

The entry originates in a study of blood T cell repertoires in COVID-19 (dated by TCRdb to the early 2020s). Turning to the overall study: The collaborator samples originated in the United States, Italy and Spain and spanned the acute and convalescent phases of COVID-19. The material from the prospective study consisted of cDNA or gDNA derived from T cells, B-cell-depleted T cells, or PBMCs. The dataset comprised deeply sampled blood TCRbeta repertoires from subjects exposed to, actively infected with, or recovered from COVID-19. A freely available public database, intended as a resource for researchers studying the immune response to SARS-CoV-2, is where the repertoires were released. The samples were drawn from two sources: the first 160 participants of the ongoing ImmuneRACE study, and 1,200 or so subjects contributed by 6 global collaborators. The sample metadata nearly always contained a de-identified subject ID, COVID-19 status, age in years and sex. Where available, HLA class I and class II types were obtained from metadata supplied by the sample provider rather than from assay-based typing. Findings and caveats that apply to the study as a whole: The quantity of clinical and demographic metadata differed by source and by participant and was supplied without curation.

V gives up 2 bases and J gives up 3 bases, and the segment between their germline ends measures 17 bases. Taken from the germline V gene, the CDR1 and CDR2 loops are SGHRS and YFSETQ. The CDR3 runs 16 amino acids, cysteine and phenylalanine included. Only the CDR3 region is kept as DNA, spanning 48 bases read in frame from base 1. TCRbeta CDR3 regions were amplified from genomic DNA by means of the immunoSEQ Assay, a bias-controlled multiplex PCR. The study's own analysis went as follows. Within the assay, amplification of reference gene primers was used to estimate how many nucleated cells each sample contained. To quantify the absolute abundance of each unique TCRbeta CDR3 rearrangement, sequence reads were collapsed and filtered. For each sample, productive Simpson clonality was calculated as the square root of Simpson's diversity index over productive rearrangements. The table comes from immuneACCESS by way of TCRdb, which keeps in-frame sequences with V and J called. Part of the clones is missing from these tables; in studies checked, under half for an unresolved V gene and the rest for unknown reasons. The V and J calls and clone size were taken over from that table, and D and trimming were inferred from the DNA. This sample lists approximately 200,000 clones; about 88% were detected once. The top ten constitute over 2% of the sample.

The receptor was derived from a woman aged 40 to 55 with acute COVID-19. Recombination connected TRBV5-1 to TRBJ2-5; the best D guess is TRBD2, with 7 bases matching. Sequencing was carried out using PBMCs or T cells enriched from blood (not recorded which). The bases read TGCGCCAGCAGCTTTATTGGATTAGGGGGGGAAGAGACCCAGTACTTC. This gives the protein CASSFIGLGGEETQYF.